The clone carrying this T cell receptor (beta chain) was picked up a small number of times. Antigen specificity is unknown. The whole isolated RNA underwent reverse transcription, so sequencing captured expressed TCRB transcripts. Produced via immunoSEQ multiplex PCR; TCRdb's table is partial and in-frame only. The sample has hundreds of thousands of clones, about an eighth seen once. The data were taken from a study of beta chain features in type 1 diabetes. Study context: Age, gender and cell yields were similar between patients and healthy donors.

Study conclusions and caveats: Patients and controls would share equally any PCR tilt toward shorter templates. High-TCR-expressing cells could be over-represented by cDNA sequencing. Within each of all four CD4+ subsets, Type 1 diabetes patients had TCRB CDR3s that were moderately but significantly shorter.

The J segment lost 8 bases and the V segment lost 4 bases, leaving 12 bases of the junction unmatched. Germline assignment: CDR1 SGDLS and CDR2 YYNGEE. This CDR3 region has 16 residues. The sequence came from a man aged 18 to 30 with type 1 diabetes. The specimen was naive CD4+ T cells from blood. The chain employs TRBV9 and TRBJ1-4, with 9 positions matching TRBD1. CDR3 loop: CASSPNLQGATEKLFF. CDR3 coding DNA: TGTGCCAGCAGCCCCAATTTACAGGGGGCAACAGAAAAACTGTTTTTT.